This T cell receptor (beta chain) is from a study of vaccination and CD4 T cells after COVID-19. Study in general: Overlapping SARS-CoV-2, HCoV-NL63, HCoV-OC43 and HCoV-229E spike peptides stimulated the cells.

The CDR3 runs 16 residues. Sequence data for DNA of cultured CD4+ T cells were generated by the Oncomine TCR Beta short-read assay. Each CDR3 protein is one row after TCRdb ran MiXCR on the PCR reads. The sample shows roughly 20,000 distinct CDR3 sequences, about 32% of them seen only once. Treatment here: roughly 10-day PBMC culture with coronavirus spike peptide pools or control peptides (ViraFEST assay). This clonotype was seen only a few times. The antigen is not known. The source of this sequence is a human donor with COVID-19. This chain uses TRBV21-1 with TRBJ2-7; whether TRBD1, the table's D call, matches the DNA was not checked. TRBV21-1 is described as a pseudogene. The material sequenced was cultured CD4+ T cells from blood. The CDR3: CASSKAGGQGFYEQYF. CDR3 nucleotides: TGTGCCAGCAGCAAAGCGGGTGGACAGGGATTCTACGAGCAGTACTTC.